Presented here are 28 T cell receptor beta chains from one specimen sequenced in a study of shared clonotypes between healthy human individuals. Here immunoSEQ multiplex PCR was the method, and the copy in TCRdb shows in-frame clones only, minus some. The sample carries roughly 600,000 clones, 95% to 98% recorded once. The naive CD8 population came from CD45RO-negative cells selected for CCR7, without terminally differentiated effector memory CD45RA+ cells. The sequencing input was naive CD8+ T cells sorted from blood. The receptors here all came from a man aged 30-40 years in good health.

V is TRBV6-5 and J is TRBJ2-5, with D uncertain. The CDR3 is 12 amino acids. Germline V gives CDR1 MNHEY, CDR2 SVGAGI. The ends were cut back, 4 bases at V and 5 bases at J, with 8 bases in the middle. CDR3 amino acids: CASSSNRETQYF. CDR3 bases: TGTGCCAGCAGTTCCAACCGGGAGACCCAGTACTTC.

J is TRBJ2-3 and V is TRBV29-1; D gene uncertain. From germline, CDR1 is SQVTM and CDR2 ANQGSEA. Trimming took off 4 bases at V and 4 bases at J, with 9 bases between the two ends. The CDR3 extends over 12 amino acids. The CDR3 bases are TGCAGCGTTGTGACGATCCCAGATACGCAGTATTTT. This gives the protein CSVVTIPDTQYF.

The chain employs TRBV27 and TRBJ2-3, with D tentatively TRBD1 (5 bases). The germline V gene has CDR1 MNHEY and CDR2 SMNVEV (reference sequence). The V end lost 4 bases, the J end lost 0 bases, and 14 bases lay between the germline ends. This CDR3 contains 16 residues. Here the CDR3 reads CASSSIQAPSTDTQYF. CDR3 in DNA: TGTGCCAGCAGTTCCATACAGGCCCCTAGCACAGATACGCAGTATTTT.

The chain joins TRBV9 to TRBJ2-1; D possibly corresponds to TRBD2 (5 bases). The germline V gene has CDR1 SGDLS and CDR2 YYNGEE. The CDR3 has 17 residues. Trimming removed 3 bases at V and 0 bases at J, with 16 bases between. CDR3 in amino acids: CASSERVGSSSYNEQFF. CDR3 nucleotide sequence: TGTGCCAGCAGCGAACGGGTTGGGAGCAGCTCCTACAATGAGCAGTTCTTC.

The V gene is TRBV28, the J gene TRBJ1-2; 8 bases are a match to TRBD1. Germline V CDR1 and CDR2: MDHEN, SYDVKM. V lost 5 bases to trimming and J lost 8 bases; unmatched junction nucleotides: 10. The CDR3 sequence is 14 residues long. This CDR3 reads CASSPRGLAEGYTF. CDR3 coding DNA: TGTGCCAGCAGTCCCAGGGGGCTAGCAGAAGGCTACACCTTC.

The V call is TRBV11-2, the J call TRBJ1-1; TRBD1 agrees at 7 bases. CDR1 SGHAT and CDR2 FQNNGV come from the germline V gene. Unmatched junction bases numbered 4, after V lost 2 bases and J lost 4 bases. The CDR3 is made up of 14 amino acids. In nucleotides, the CDR3 is TGTGCCAGCAGCTTACAGGGGGTAGGCACTGAAGCTTTCTTT. Protein product: CASSLQGVGTEAFF. The complete variable domain, with remaining parts taken from reference TRBV11-2 and TRBJ1-1, reads EAGVAQSPRYKIIEKRQSVAFWCNPISGHATLYWYQQILGQGPKLLIQFQNNGVVDDSQLPKDRFSAERLKGVDSTLKIQPAKLEDSAVYLCASSLQGVGTEAFFGQGTRLTVV.

The sample holds a few counts of this clone. The chain links TRBV9 to TRBJ1-2; no clear D gene. The CDR3 is 15 residues long. Trimming pared 1 base from V and 0 bases from J, leaving 10 bases between. Germline loops: CDR1 SGDLS, CDR2 YYNGEE. The CDR3 loop is CASSVSAPANYGYTF. For the CDR3, the DNA is TGTGCCAGCAGCGTATCAGCTCCAGCTAACTATGGCTACACCTTC.

The V gene is TRBV5-6, the J gene TRBJ2-7; no clear D. Trimming took off 4 bases at V and 0 bases at J, with 14 bases between the two ends. Germline assignment: CDR1 SGHDT and CDR2 YYEEEE. CDR3 size: 15 residues. The CDR3 loop reads CASSQQEYSSYEQYF. CDR3 bases: TGTGCCAGCAGCCAACAAGAGTACAGCTCCTACGAGCAGTACTTC.

This chain connects TRBV5-4 to TRBJ2-2; D remains ambiguous. V lost 7 bases and J 4 bases, leaving 11 bases between the germline ends. The V gene's germline CDR1 is SGHNT and CDR2 YYREEE (reference sequence). This CDR3 spans 13 amino acids. The CDR3 bases are TGTGCCAGCCAACCGCATAGCACCGGGGAGCTGTTTTTT. It specifies CASQPHSTGELFF.

This sequence joins TRBV4-3 and TRBJ1-3, with 8 bases aligning to TRBD1. The V gene's germline CDR1 is LGHNA and CDR2 YSLEER. J lost 4 bases, V lost 0 bases, and 8 bases had no gene match. The CDR3 contains 17 residues. The chain's CDR3 is CASSQDQWGTGGNTIYF. The CDR3 nucleotides are TGCGCCAGCAGCCAAGATCAGTGGGGGACAGGAGGAAACACCATATATTTT.

V and J are TRBV9 and TRBJ2-2; TRBD2 might be the D (5 bases). The CDR3 is 15 amino acids. With 0 bases removed from V and 5 bases from J, the gap between germline ends came to 11 bases. Germline V gene lookup returns CDR1 SGDLS and CDR2 YYNGEE. The CDR3 nucleotides read TGTGCCAGCAGCGTAGCGGGGTTTAGTACCGGGGAGCTGTTTTTT. Translating gives CASSVAGFSTGELFF.

V gene TRBV11-2 combines with J gene TRBJ1-1; TRBD1 agrees at 8 bases. Per the germline V gene, CDR1 is SGHAT and CDR2 is FQNNGV. Trimming took 7 bases from V and 4 from J; bases not matched to a gene: 11. The CDR3 runs to 15 residues. The CDR3 DNA is TGTGCCAGCACCCCCGGGGCAGGGGGCGCCACTGAAGCTTTCTTT. Residues: CASTPGAGGATEAFF.

This chain uses TRBV29-1 with TRBJ2-3; 9 nucleotides agree with TRBD2. The V and J ends lost 3 bases and 6 bases, in that order; junction bases with no gene match: 10. The germline V gene encodes CDR1 SQVTM and CDR2 ANQGSEA. This CDR3 is 15 amino acids long. The CDR3 loop is CSVELRGGRRDTQYF. As DNA, the CDR3 is TGCAGCGTTGAGTTGCGGGGGGGGAGAAGGGATACGCAGTATTTT.

The rearrangement joins TRBV6-5 to TRBJ2-5, with D unclear. V was pared by 4 bases and J by 0 bases, with 6 bases between. Per germline, CDR1 MNHEY and CDR2 SVGAGI. The CDR3 extends over 13 amino acids. This CDR3 reads CASSLQYQETQYF. CDR3 bases: TGTGCCAGCAGTTTACAGTACCAAGAGACCCAGTACTTC.

The gene calls are TRBV28 and TRBJ2-7; 7 positions agree with TRBD1. V lost 3 bases to trimming and J lost 2 bases; unmatched junction nucleotides: 10. The CDR3 length is 16 residues. CDR1 and CDR2 (germline): MDHEN, SYDVKM. For the CDR3, the DNA is TGTGCCAGCAGTTTTCACCCGGGACAGCTCGCCTACGAGCAGTACTTC. Its protein product is CASSFHPGQLAYEQYF.

The chain uses TRBV7-8 and TRBJ2-3; D possibly corresponds to TRBD2 (6 bases). V gave up 3 bases and J gave up 6 bases, with 13 bases separating them. Germline CDR1 SGHVS, CDR2 FQNEAQ. The CDR3 totals 14 residues. Here the CDR3 reads CASSFSGGKDTQYF. The CDR3 DNA follows: TGTGCCAGCAGCTTTAGTGGGGGGAAGGATACGCAGTATTTT.

The chain links TRBV19 to TRBJ2-7; TRBD1 or TRBD2 may be the D gene (5 bases each). Germline CDR1 and CDR2: LNHDA and SQIVND (reference sequence). The V end lost 4 bases, the J end lost 2 bases, and 12 bases lay between the germline ends. The CDR3 is 14 amino acids. The DNA of the CDR3 is TGTGCCAGTAGTACCTATCCGGGACCCTACGAGCAGTACTTC. Translated, it gives CASSTYPGPYEQYF.

Here the CDR3 DNA reads TGTGCCAGCAGCGTAGCTCACAGGGGGCAGGAGACCCAGTACTTC. Protein sequence: CASSVAHRGQETQYF. The chain links TRBV9 to TRBJ2-5, with 9 bases aligning to TRBD1. Germline CDR1 SGDLS, CDR2 YYNGEE. V shed 0 bases, J shed 5 bases, and the junction held 5 bases outside the gene matches. The CDR3 totals 15 residues.

The rearrangement uses TRBV7-9 and TRBJ2-7; D remains ambiguous. Deletions cut 2 bases from V and 5 bases from J, with 10 bases between. The CDR3 runs to 13 residues. Per the germline V gene, CDR1 is SEHNR and CDR2 is FQNEAQ (reference sequence). CDR3 in amino acids: CASSLIAPNEQYF. The CDR3 coding sequence is TGTGCCAGCAGCTTAATTGCACCCAACGAGCAGTACTTC.

CDR3 bases: TGCGCCAGCAGCGGTTTTATAAGCTCTAGCACAGATACGCAGTATTTT. As protein: CASSGFISSSTDTQYF. The V call is TRBV5-1, the J call TRBJ2-3; D gene uncertain. The CDR3 covers 16 residues. With 4 bases removed from V and 0 bases from J, the gap between germline ends came to 15 bases. The germline CDR1 and CDR2 sequences are SGHRS and YFSETQ.

The chain recombines TRBV19 with TRBJ2-7; 9 nucleotides align to TRBD2. Germline loops: CDR1 LNHDA, CDR2 SQIVND (reference sequence). The junction had 7 bases not matched to a gene; V was cut back by 3 bases and J by 7 bases. The CDR3 extends over 14 amino acids. CDR3 DNA sequence: TGTGCCAGTAGTATTATAGCGGGAGACGGGGAGCAGTACTTC. It yields the protein CASSIIAGDGEQYF.

This rearrangement joins TRBV2 to TRBJ1-1, with D possibly being TRBD1 (5 bases). Germline V gene sequence: CDR1 SNHLY, CDR2 FYNNEI. V was pared by 6 bases and J by 5 bases, with 10 bases between. The CDR3 has 12 amino acids. The CDR3 here is CASRRQQTEAFF. As DNA, the CDR3 is TGTGCCAGCAGACGACAGCAGACTGAAGCTTTCTTT.

The chain combines TRBV9 with TRBJ2-3, with a tentative D call TRBD2 (6 bases). CDR1 is SGDLS, CDR2 YYNGEE, per germline. This CDR3 comprises 20 residues. V lost 2 bases and J lost 0, with 25 bases in between. CDR3: CASSVGDLGVAGASTDTQYF. CDR3 bases: TGTGCCAGCAGCGTTGGGGACTTAGGGGTAGCCGGAGCTAGCACAGATACGCAGTATTTT.

The count of this clone is one. The J gene is TRBJ2-1, the V gene TRBV5-6; perhaps TRBD1 as D (6 bases). The length of the CDR3 is 17 residues. Germline lookup yields CDR1 SGHDT and CDR2 YYEEEE. Between the trimmed V and J ends, which lost 4 bases and 6 bases, there was a span of 23 bases. The DNA of the CDR3 is TGTGCCAGCAGCGGCCGTCCCGGGACACGGCAAACCAATGAGCAGTTCTTC. This gives the protein CASSGRPGTRQTNEQFF.

This chain joins TRBV28 and TRBJ2-3, with D perhaps matching TRBD1 (6 bases). The length of the CDR3 is 18 residues. V gave up 2 bases and J gave up 2 bases, with 20 bases separating them. CDR1 and CDR2 from the germline V gene are MDHEN and SYDVKM. This CDR3 is CASSLQPTGTPITDTQYF. The CDR3 DNA sequence: TGTGCCAGCAGTTTACAGCCTACCGGGACACCTATCACAGATACGCAGTATTTT. The full variable domain, rest sourced from reference TRBV28 and TRBJ2-3, is DVKVTQSSRYLVKRTGEKVFLECVQDMDHENMFWYRQDPGLGLRLIYFSYDVKMKEKGDIPEGYSVSREKKERFSLILESASTNQTSMYLCASSLQPTGTPITDTQYFGPGTRLTVL.

This chain joins TRBV7-9 and TRBJ2-1, with 8 bases that match TRBD2. Germline lookup yields CDR1 SEHNR and CDR2 FQNEAQ (reference sequence). V was clipped by 6 bases and J by 1 base; unmatched bases: 8. This CDR3 is 16 amino acids long. Here the CDR3 DNA reads TGTGCCAGCAGTTCGTTATCTAGCGGGTCCTACAATGAGCAGTTCTTC. It is translated as CASSSLSSGSYNEQFF.

As DNA, the CDR3 is TGTGCCAGCAGCCCACGCATGGGCGTCTCCGAAGCTTTCTTT. Amino acid sequence: CASSPRMGVSEAFF. The genes are TRBV28 and TRBJ1-1; unclear D gene. Trimming took 6 bases from V and 8 from J, leaving 19 bases between them. CDR3 length equals 14 residues. Germline loops: CDR1 MDHEN, CDR2 SYDVKM.

The CDR3 DNA reads TGTGCCAGCAGCCCCCTACTTATGGGGCCACTCCAAGAGACCCAGTACTTC. The encoded protein is CASSPLLMGPLQETQYF. V gene TRBV14 combines with J gene TRBJ2-5; possibly TRBD1 for D (5 bases). The germline CDR1 and CDR2 sequences are SGHDN and FVKESK. The CDR3 contains 17 residues. Trimming took 4 bases from V and 1 from J, leaving 19 bases between them. Using reference TRBV14 and TRBJ2-5 for the parts outside the CDR3, the full variable domain is EAGVTQFPSHSVIEKGQTVTLRCDPISGHDNLYWYRRVMGKEIKFLLHFVKESKQDESGMPNNRFLAERTGGTYSTLKVQPAELEDSGVYFCASSPLLMGPLQETQYFGPGTRLLVL.